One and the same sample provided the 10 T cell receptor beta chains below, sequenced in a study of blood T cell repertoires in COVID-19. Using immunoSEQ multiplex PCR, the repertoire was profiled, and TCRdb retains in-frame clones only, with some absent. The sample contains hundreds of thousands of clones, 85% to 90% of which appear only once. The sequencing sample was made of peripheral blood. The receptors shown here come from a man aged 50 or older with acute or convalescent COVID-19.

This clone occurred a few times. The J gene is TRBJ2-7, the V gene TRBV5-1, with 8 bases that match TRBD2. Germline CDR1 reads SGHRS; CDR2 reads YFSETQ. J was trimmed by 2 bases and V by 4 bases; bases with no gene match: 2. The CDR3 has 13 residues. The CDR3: CASSVSGTYEQYF. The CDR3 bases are TGCGCCAGCAGCGTTAGCGGGACCTACGAGCAGTACTTC.

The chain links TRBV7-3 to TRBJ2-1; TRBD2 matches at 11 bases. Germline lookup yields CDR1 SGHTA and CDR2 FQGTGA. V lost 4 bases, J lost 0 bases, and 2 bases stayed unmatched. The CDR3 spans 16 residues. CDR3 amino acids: CASSSTSGGSYNEQFF. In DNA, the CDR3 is TGTGCCAGCAGCTCCACTAGCGGGGGCTCCTACAATGAGCAGTTCTTC.

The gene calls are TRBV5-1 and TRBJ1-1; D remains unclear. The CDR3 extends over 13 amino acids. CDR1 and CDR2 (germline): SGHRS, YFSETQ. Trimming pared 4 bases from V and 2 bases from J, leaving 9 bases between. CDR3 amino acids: CASSLGSNTEAFF. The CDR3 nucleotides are TGCGCCAGCAGCCTAGGTTCTAACACTGAAGCTTTCTTT.

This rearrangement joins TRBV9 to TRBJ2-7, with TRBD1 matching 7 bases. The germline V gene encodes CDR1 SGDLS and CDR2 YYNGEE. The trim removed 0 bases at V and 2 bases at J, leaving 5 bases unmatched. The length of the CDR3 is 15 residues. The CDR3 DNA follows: TGTGCCAGCAGCGTAGCGACAGGGCCGGCCTACGAGCAGTACTTC. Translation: CASSVATGPAYEQYF.

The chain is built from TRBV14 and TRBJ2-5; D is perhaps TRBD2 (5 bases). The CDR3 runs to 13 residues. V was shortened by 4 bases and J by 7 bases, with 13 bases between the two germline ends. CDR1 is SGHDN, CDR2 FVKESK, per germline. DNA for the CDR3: TGTGCCAGCAGCCCCCGCCTTGAGGGGACCCAGTACTTC. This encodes CASSPRLEGTQYF.

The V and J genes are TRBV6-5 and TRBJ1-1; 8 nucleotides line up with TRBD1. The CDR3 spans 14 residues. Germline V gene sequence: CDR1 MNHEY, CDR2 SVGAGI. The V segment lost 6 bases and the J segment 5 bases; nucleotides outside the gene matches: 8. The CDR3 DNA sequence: TGTGCCAGCAGCACACGGACAGGGAGAACTGAAGCTTTCTTT. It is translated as CASSTRTGRTEAFF.

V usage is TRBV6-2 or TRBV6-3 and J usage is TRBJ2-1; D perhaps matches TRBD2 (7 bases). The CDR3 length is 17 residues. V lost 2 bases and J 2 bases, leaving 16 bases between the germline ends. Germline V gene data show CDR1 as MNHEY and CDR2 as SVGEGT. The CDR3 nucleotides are TGTGCCAGCAGTTACCCCCCCGGGGGGCGCCCCTACAATGAGCAGTTCTTC. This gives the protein CASSYPPGGRPYNEQFF.

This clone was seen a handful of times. The CDR3 DNA follows: TGTGCCAGCAGCTTAGAGCAGGGGGCAGTCTACAATGAGCAGTTCTTC. Translated, it gives CASSLEQGAVYNEQFF. This sequence joins TRBV11-3 and TRBJ2-1, with TRBD1 identical over 8 bases. Germline V gene lookup returns CDR1 SGHNT and CDR2 YENEEA. The CDR3 covers 16 residues. V shed 0 bases and J 3 bases; nucleotides not matched to a gene: 4. The variable domain in full, with the rest retrieved from reference TRBV11-3 and TRBJ2-1, is EAGVVQSPRYKIIEKKQPVAFWCNPISGHNTLYWYLQNLGQGPELLIRYENEEAVDDSQLPKDRFSAERLKGVDSTLKIQPAELGDSAVYLCASSLEQGAVYNEQFFGPGTRLTVL.

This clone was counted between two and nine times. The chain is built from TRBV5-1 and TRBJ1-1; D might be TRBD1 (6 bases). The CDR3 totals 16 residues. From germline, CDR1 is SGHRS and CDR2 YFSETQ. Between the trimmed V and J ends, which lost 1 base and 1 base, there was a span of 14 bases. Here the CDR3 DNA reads TGCGCCAGCAGCTTGACGACGACAGGTAGGAACACTGAAGCTTTCTTT. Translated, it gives CASSLTTTGRNTEAFF.

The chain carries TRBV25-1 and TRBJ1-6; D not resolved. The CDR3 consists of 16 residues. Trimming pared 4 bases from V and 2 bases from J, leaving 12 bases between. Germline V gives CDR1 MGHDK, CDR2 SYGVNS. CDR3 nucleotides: TGTGCCAGCAGTGGACCGACGGGTCCCTATAATTCACCCCTCCACTTT. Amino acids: CASSGPTGPYNSPLHF.